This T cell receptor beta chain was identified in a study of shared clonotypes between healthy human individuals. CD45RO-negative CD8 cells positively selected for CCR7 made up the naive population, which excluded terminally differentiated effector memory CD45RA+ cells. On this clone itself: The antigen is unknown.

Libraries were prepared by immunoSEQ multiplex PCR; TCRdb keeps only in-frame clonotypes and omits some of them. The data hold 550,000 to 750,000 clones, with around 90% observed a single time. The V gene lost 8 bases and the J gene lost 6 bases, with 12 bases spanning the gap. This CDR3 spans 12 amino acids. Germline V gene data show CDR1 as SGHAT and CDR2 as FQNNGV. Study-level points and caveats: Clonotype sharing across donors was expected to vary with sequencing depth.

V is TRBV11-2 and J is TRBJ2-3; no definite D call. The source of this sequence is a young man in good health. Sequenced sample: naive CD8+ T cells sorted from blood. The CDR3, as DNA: TGTGCCAGCTCCTTCGGGTTTGATACGCAGTATTTT. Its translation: CASSFGFDTQYF.